This TCR beta chain was captured in a study of blood T cell repertoires in COVID-19. Looking at the study overall: The study drew acute and convalescent COVID-19 samples from the United States, Italy and Spain. Sources were T cells, B-cell-depleted T cells, or PBMCs; the material itself was cDNA or gDNA.

In the authors' methods: Estimation of nucleated cell counts was performed using reference gene primer amplification. Libraries were prepared by immunoSEQ multiplex PCR; TCRdb keeps only in-frame clonotypes and omits some of them. V, J and clone size are taken as reported in that table, and D and trimming were inferred from the DNA itself. Among 300,000 to 400,000 clones listed, around 89% were seen once. CDR3 length equals 15 residues. Germline V gene sequence: CDR1 LNHNV, CDR2 YYDKDF (reference sequence). Trimming pared 1 base from V and 4 bases from J, leaving 13 bases between. This chain joins TRBV15 and TRBJ1-1; no reliable D call. The receptor comes from a woman in her 30s with acute COVID-19. The sequenced sample was PBMCs or T cells enriched from blood (not recorded which). Written as DNA, the CDR3 is TGTGCCACCAGCAGAGTGACTACTTGGGGCACTGAAGCTTTCTTT. Translated: CATSRVTTWGTEAFF.